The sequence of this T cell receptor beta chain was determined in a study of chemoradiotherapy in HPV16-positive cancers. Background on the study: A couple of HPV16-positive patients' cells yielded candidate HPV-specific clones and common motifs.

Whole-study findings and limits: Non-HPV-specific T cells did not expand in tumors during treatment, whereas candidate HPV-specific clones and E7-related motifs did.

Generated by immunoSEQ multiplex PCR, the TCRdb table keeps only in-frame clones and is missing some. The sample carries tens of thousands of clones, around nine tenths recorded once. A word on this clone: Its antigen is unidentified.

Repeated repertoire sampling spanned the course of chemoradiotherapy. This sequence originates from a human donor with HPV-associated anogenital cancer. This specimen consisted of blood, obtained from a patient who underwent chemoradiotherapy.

The CDR3 protein is CASSYSKGNYGYTF. CDR3 sequence (DNA): TGTGCCAGCAGTTACTCGAAGGGAAACTATGGCTACACCTTC. V usage is TRBV6-5 and J usage is TRBJ1-2; no clear D gene. Trimming took 0 bases from V and 2 from J, leaving 7 bases between them. The CDR3 covers 14 residues. In germline, CDR1 is MNHEY, CDR2 SVGAGI.